This TCR beta chain appears in the sequencing data of a study of HIV-infected patients and healthy controls. Whole blood was used without fractionation, so all unsorted peripheral T cells were included. The RNA source was a roughly 2.6 ml peripheral blood draw. The CDR3 spans 17 residues. With 0 bases removed from V and 6 bases from J, the gap between germline ends came to 21 bases. CDR1 is SGHVS and CDR2 is FQNEAQ in the germline V gene. Reverse transcription used around 480 ng RNA and constant-region primers for alpha and beta. Using multiplexing indices, alpha and beta chain libraries were generated apart by chain-specific third strand synthesis. Two random hexamers, added before amplification and joined, formed each molecule's 12-nucleotide barcode. MiXCR, run by TCRdb on the 5' RACE reads, gives a single entry per CDR3 protein. The repertoire holds 18,000 or so distinct CDR3 sequences, with 9% to 15% as singletons.

Study observations and caveats: Significantly higher mean Gini indices appeared in HIV-infected repertoires, possibly reflecting oligoclonality. The study did not determine the donors' HLA types.

Notes on this clonotype: Its antigen is not known.

The gene calls are TRBV7-8 and TRBJ2-7, with D hard to call. The sequence derives from an adult in good health. Sequenced input: blood. In DNA form, the CDR3 reads TGTGCCAGCAGCTTAGCGACGACGTGGCGCGATCCACGCGAGCAGTACTTC. This sequence encodes CASSLATTWRDPREQYF.